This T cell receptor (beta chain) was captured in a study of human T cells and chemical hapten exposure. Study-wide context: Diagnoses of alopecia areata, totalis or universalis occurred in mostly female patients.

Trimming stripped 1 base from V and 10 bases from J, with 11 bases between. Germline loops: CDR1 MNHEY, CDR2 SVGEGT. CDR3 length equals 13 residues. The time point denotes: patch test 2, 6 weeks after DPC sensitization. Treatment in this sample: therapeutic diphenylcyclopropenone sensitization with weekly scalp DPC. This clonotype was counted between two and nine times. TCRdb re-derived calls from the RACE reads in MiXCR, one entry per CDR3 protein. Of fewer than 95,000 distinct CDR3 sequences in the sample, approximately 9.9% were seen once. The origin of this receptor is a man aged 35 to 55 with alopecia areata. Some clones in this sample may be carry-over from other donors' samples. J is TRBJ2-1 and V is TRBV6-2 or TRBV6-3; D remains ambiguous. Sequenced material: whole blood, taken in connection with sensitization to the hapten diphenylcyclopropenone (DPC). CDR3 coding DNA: TGTGCCAGCAGTTACTACATATCCGAAGAGCAGTTCTTC. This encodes CASSYYISEEQFF.